This T cell receptor (beta chain) was documented in a study of a mutant IDH1 vaccine in newly diagnosed glioma. Across the whole study: V12 came at week 35, V13 at week 47.

The CDR3 totals 11 residues. The germline gives CDR1 SGHRS, CDR2 YFSETQ. Worth noting for this clone: Its specificity is not known. One end of the junction fails to match germline, which may point to a read error.

Libraries were prepared by immunoSEQ multiplex PCR; TCRdb keeps only in-frame clonotypes and omits some of them. The sample shows over 75,000 clones, 81% of them seen only once. Time point noted: week 47, end of study. Each dose of the vaccine consisted of 300 ug of mutant IDH1 20-mer peptide, with topical imiquimod. Donors had new WHO grade 3 or 4 IDH1-mutant, ATRX-lost astrocytomas. This material consisted of PBMCs, taken from a glioma patient whose treatment included an IDH1 peptide vaccine. The TCR originated in a man in his forties or fifties with glioma. The chain couples TRBV5-1 to TRBJ1-3; 7 bases map to TRBD1. CDR3 sequence (DNA): TGCGCCAGCAGCCACTCGGGACAGAGACATTTT. Amino acids: CASSHSGQRHF.